Listed below are T cell receptor beta chains from one sample, sequenced in a study of OX40 agonist ivuxolimab in advanced cancers. Generated by immunoSEQ multiplex PCR, the TCRdb table keeps only in-frame clones and is missing some. Of about 77,000 clones listed, 94% are singletons. This material consisted of CD4+ or CD8+ T cells sorted from blood, taken in a trial of the OX40 agonist ivuxolimab. The receptor set was obtained from an adult with an advanced solid tumor such as melanoma, head and neck, liver or kidney cancer. Each CDR3 is given with its conserved first and last residue. The D gene is left open where the match is weak. A row's size may be missing; if present it is once, few, many or a size class.

>TRBJ2-7|.|.|TRBV25-1
CATGEEIYEQYF
TGTGCCACCGGCGAGGAGATATACGAGCAGTACTTC
>TRBJ2-7|.|.|TRBV4-3
CASSQDTGRASGEQYF
TGCGCCAGCAGCCAAGATACCGGCAGGGCCTCGGGCGAGCAGTACTTC
>TRBJ2-3|.|.|TRBV25-1
CASSESHTQYF
TGTGCCAGCAGTGAATCCCATACGCAGTATTTT
>TRBJ2-1|.|.|TRBV5-1
CASSLVPGDNEQFF
TGCGCCAGCAGCTTGGTCCCCGGGGACAATGAGCAGTTCTTC
>TRBJ2-3|TRBD1|.|TRBV7-3
CASSSGQGGDTQYF
TGTGCCAGCAGCTCAGGACAGGGGGGAGATACGCAGTATTTT
>TRBJ2-5|.|.|TRBV6-6
CASSYSGMGETQYF
TGTGCCAGCAGTTACTCCGGGATGGGGGAGACCCAGTACTTC
>TRBJ2-7|.|once|TRBV7-9
CASSPDRDGYEQYF
TGTGCCAGCAGCCCAGATCGGGACGGCTACGAGCAGTACTTC
>TRBJ1-1|.|.|TRBV30
CAWAAGTEAFF
TGTGCCTGGGCGGCGGGCACTGAAGCTTTCTTT
>TRBJ2-2|.|once|TRBV9
CASSVDAAGELFF
TGTGCCAGCAGCGTAGACGCAGCCGGGGAGCTGTTTTTT
>TRBJ2-6|TRBD2|.|TRBV25-1
CASSYEGRVAGANVLTF
TGTGCCAGCAGTTACGAGGGGAGGGTTGCTGGGGCCAACGTCCTGACTTTC
>TRBJ2-1|.|.|TRBV5-4
CASSLYLSYNEQFF
TGTGCCAGCAGCTTGTATCTCTCCTACAATGAGCAGTTCTTC
>TRBJ2-7|TRBD2|once|TRBV7-6
CASSPGTSGSIYEQYF
TGTGCCAGCAGCCCCGGGACTAGCGGGAGCATTTACGAGCAGTACTTC
>TRBJ1-4|.|.|TRBV18
CASSPGGNEKLFF
TGTGCCAGCTCACCAGGGGGAAATGAAAAACTGTTTTTT
>TRBJ2-1|TRBD1|.|TRBV4-3
CASSQGTGGLNEQFF
TGCGCCAGCAGCCAGGGGACAGGGGGACTCAATGAGCAGTTCTTC
>TRBJ2-7|.|.|TRBV5-4
CASHQGPEQYF
TGTGCCAGCCATCAGGGACCCGAGCAGTACTTC
>TRBJ2-7|.|.|TRBV11-2
CASSLVPGVEQYF
TGTGCCAGCAGCTTAGTTCCAGGGGTCGAGCAGTACTTC
>TRBJ1-1|TRBD1|once|TRBV7-9
CASRPQGLRNTEAFF
TGTGCCAGCAGACCACAGGGGCTCCGAAACACTGAAGCTTTCTTT
>TRBJ2-7|TRBD1|.|TRBV19
CASSPSQTGSYEQYF
TGTGCCAGTAGTCCGAGCCAGACAGGGAGCTACGAGCAGTACTTC
>TRBJ2-7|TRBD2|.|TRBV28
CASSPPGGDEQYF
TGTGCCAGCAGTCCTCCCGGGGGGGACGAGCAGTACTTC
>TRBJ2-5|.|.|TRBV14
CASSQGGARETQYF
TGTGCCAGCAGCCAAGGCGGGGCAAGAGAGACCCAGTACTTC
>TRBJ1-6|.|few|TRBV9
CASSDSGSSYNSPLHF
TGTGCCAGCAGCGATTCGGGTAGTTCCTATAATTCACCCCTCCACTTT
>TRBJ1-1|.|.|TRBV7-2
CASRPRGWNTEAFF
TGTGCCAGCAGACCCAGAGGCTGGAACACTGAAGCTTTCTTT
>TRBJ1-6|.|.|TRBV21-1
CASSMRAPALNSSLHF
TGTGCCAGCAGCATGAGGGCGCCGGCCCTTAATTCATCCCTCCACTTT
>TRBJ2-7|TRBD1|.|TRBV2
CASSPGTGAGYEQYF
TGTGCCAGCAGCCCCGGGACAGGGGCTGGCTACGAGCAGTACTTC
>TRBJ2-3|.|.|TRBV7-8
CASSLVSSTDTQYF
TGTGCCAGCAGCTTAGTCAGTAGCACAGATACGCAGTATTTT
>TRBJ2-7|TRBD2|.|TRBV10-2
CASTASGYEQYF
TGCGCCAGCACTGCTAGCGGTTACGAGCAGTACTTC
>TRBJ1-1|.|once|TRBV21-1
CASSSLVQGRAFF
TGTGCCAGCAGCAGTTTGGTACAGGGGAGGGCTTTCTTT
>TRBJ1-1|.|.|TRBV28
CASTRGGVNTEAFF
TGTGCCAGCACCCGGGGGGGGGTGAACACTGAAGCTTTCTTT
>TRBJ2-7|TRBD2|.|TRBV9
CASSSLAGGYEQYF
TGTGCCAGCAGCTCCCTAGCGGGGGGGTACGAGCAGTACTTC
>TRBJ1-1|.|once|TRBV27
CASSWGTTNTEAFF
TGTGCCAGCAGTTGGGGGACCACCAACACTGAAGCTTTCTTT
>TRBJ1-2|.|.|TRBV19
CASSIDLGSYGYTF
TGTGCCAGTAGTATAGATCTGGGATCTTATGGCTACACCTTC
>TRBJ1-2|.|.|TRBV6-6
CASSYIAGTNYGYTF
TGTGCCAGCAGTTACATAGCGGGGACTAACTATGGCTACACCTTC
>TRBJ1-1|.|.|TRBV18
CASSLGPGLWQAFF
TGTGCCAGCTCCCTCGGCCCAGGGTTGTGGCAGGCTTTCTTT
>TRBJ2-1|.|.|TRBV11-2
CASSSRTESSYNEQFF
TGTGCCAGCAGCTCTCGGACAGAATCCTCCTACAATGAGCAGTTCTTC
>TRBJ2-7|.|.|TRBV9
CASNGGGTYEQYF
TGTGCCAGCAATGGCGGGGGCACCTACGAGCAGTACTTC
>TRBJ2-2|.|.|TRBV5-5
CASSFMGGETGELFF
TGTGCCAGCAGCTTTATGGGGGGAGAGACCGGGGAGCTGTTTTTT
>TRBJ1-2|TRBD1|.|TRBV27
CASSLRVGTGYGVGYTF
TGTGCCAGCAGTTTACGGGTGGGGACAGGGTATGGCGTTGGCTACACCTTC
>TRBJ2-1|.|.|TRBV4-3
CASSITGWNEQFF
TGCGCCAGCAGCATTACAGGCTGGAATGAGCAGTTCTTC
>TRBJ2-7|.|once|TRBV6-5
CASSYSHPPSYEQYF
TGTGCCAGCAGTTACTCGCACCCTCCCTCCTACGAGCAGTACTTC
>TRBJ1-1|TRBD1|.|TRBV9
CASSVFGTGGRNTEAFF
TGTGCCAGCAGCGTATTCGGGACAGGGGGCCGGAACACTGAAGCTTTCTTT
>TRBJ1-4|TRBD1|.|TRBV25-1
CASSETLPGQGTEKLFF
TGTGCCAGCAGTGAGACACTTCCGGGACAGGGGACAGAAAAACTGTTTTTT
>TRBJ2-7|TRBD2|.|TRBV4-1
CASSPTSGRGYEQYF
TGCGCCAGCAGCCCGACTAGCGGGAGAGGCTACGAGCAGTACTTC
>TRBJ2-3|.|.|TRBV10-2
CASSESLGGVTDTQYF
TGCGCCAGCAGTGAGTCACTAGGGGGGGTCACAGATACGCAGTATTTT
>TRBJ2-7|.|.|TRBV6-5
CASSYLGSGYEQYF
TGTGCCAGCAGTTATTTAGGGTCTGGATACGAGCAGTACTTC
>TRBJ2-1|TRBD2|.|TRBV7-3
CASSLTNSGRSNEQFF
TGTGCCAGCAGCTTAACGAACAGCGGGAGGTCCAATGAGCAGTTCTTC
>TRBJ2-7|.|.|TRBV13
CASSPRGRGAYEQYF
TGTGCCAGCAGTCCCAGGGGGAGGGGGGCCTACGAGCAGTACTTC
>TRBJ1-2|.|.|TRBV15
CATSSAKAITNYGYTF
TGTGCCACCAGCTCTGCCAAGGCGATAACTAACTATGGCTACACCTTC
>TRBJ2-4|.|.|TRBV5-6
CASSQGVAKNIQYF
TGTGCCAGCAGCCAAGGAGTAGCCAAAAACATTCAGTACTTC
>TRBJ2-1|.|.|TRBV20-1
CSALQGDEQFF
TGCAGTGCTTTACAGGGAGATGAGCAGTTCTTC
>TRBJ1-5|TRBD1|.|TRBV4-1
CASSPSGGSQPQHF
TGCGCCAGCAGCCCCTCAGGGGGATCTCAGCCCCAGCATTTT
>TRBJ1-2|.|.|TRBV6-6
CASSSRENYGYTF
TGTGCCAGCAGTTCGAGGGAGAACTATGGCTACACCTTC
>TRBJ2-7|.|.|TRBV27
CASRLGESRVYEQYF
TGTGCCAGCAGGTTAGGGGAGTCCCGAGTGTACGAGCAGTACTTC
>TRBJ2-3|TRBD1|.|TRBV18
CASSRTGTGGKGDTQYF
TGTGCCAGCTCACGAACTGGGACAGGGGGCAAGGGAGATACGCAGTATTTT
>TRBJ1-2|.|.|TRBV13
CASSLEGEGYYGYTF
TGTGCCAGCAGCTTAGAAGGTGAGGGATACTATGGCTACACCTTC
>TRBJ1-1|.|.|TRBV7-9
CASTLNTEAFF
TGTGCCAGCACCTTGAACACTGAAGCTTTCTTT
>TRBJ1-5|.|.|TRBV12-5
CASGGGVGQPQHF
TGTGCTAGTGGTGGGGGGGTTGGGCAGCCCCAGCATTTT
>TRBJ2-5|.|once|TRBV7-8
CASSLRHPVGTQYF
TGTGCCAGCAGCTTACGCCACCCTGTGGGGACCCAGTACTTC
>TRBJ1-1|.|.|TRBV5-6
CASSLWRRWNTEAFF
TGTGCCAGCAGCTTGTGGAGGCGGTGGAACACTGAAGCTTTCTTT